Detailed here is one T cell receptor beta chain. The antigen remains undetermined. This sample was included in a study of cytomegalovirus exposure and HLA in healthy donors. Points from the study as a whole: The study carried out a later analysis of TCR beta sequences. It associated 15,000 to 20,000 of them with specific HLA alleles at a false discovery rate of 0.05. The study assumed roughly uniform donor sequencing depth for presence/absence analyses.

A multiplex PCR was run with 60 Vbeta primers and 13 Jbeta primers. The protocol was immunoSEQ multiplex PCR, while the TCRdb copy is restricted to in-frame clones and leaves out a portion. The table includes 30,000 to 40,000 clones, approximately 79% detected once. With V trimmed by 6 bases and J by 4 bases, 12 bases remained unmatched. Germline values: CDR1 ENHRY, CDR2 SYGVKD. The CDR3 length is 16 residues. The sequence was collected from a woman aged 25-40 years in good health and CMV-seropositive. The chain links TRBV10-3 to TRBJ1-2; 9 bases match TRBD1. The sequenced sample consisted of PBMCs. The CDR3 DNA reads TGTGCCATCAGGGAACCCGGGACAGGGACGCTCTATGGCTACACCTTC. Its protein product is CAIREPGTGTLYGYTF.